The sequence of this T cell receptor (beta chain) was determined in a study of blood T cells in healthy people across ages. This clonotype was seen repeatedly, ten times or more. It was with a sample-barcoded 5' primer and a J-beta primer mix that a second PCR of roughly 6 to 11 cycles was run. MiXCR, run by TCRdb on the 5' RACE reads, gives a single entry per CDR3 protein. The sample records 600,000 or so distinct CDR3 sequences, roughly 31% being singletons. Sequencing was done on a sample of blood. The receptor comes from a woman of 80 years or more in good health.

CDR3 amino acids: CASREIGGYQETQYF. CDR3 coding DNA: TGTGCCAGCAGAGAGATCGGGGGGTACCAAGAGACCCAGTACTTC. V gene TRBV6-2 or TRBV6-3 combines with J gene TRBJ2-5; 7 nucleotides agree with TRBD2. After removal of 6 bases from V and 0 bases from J, the junction contained 7 bases not matched to a gene. CDR1 MNHEY and CDR2 SVGEGT come from the germline V gene. The CDR3 is 15 amino acids.